This TCR beta chain was retrieved from a study of breast tumors, draining lymph nodes, adjacent tissues. Study outcomes and limitations: Tumor repertoires ranked between lymph nodes and nontumor tissue in diversity, with V and J gene preferences.

TCRdb itself ran the multiplex PCR reads through MiXCR, one entry per CDR3 protein. Of 150,000 to 200,000 distinct CDR3 sequences listed, approximately 30% are singletons. Per the germline V gene, CDR1 is LGHDT and CDR2 is YNNKEL (reference sequence). The CDR3 consists of 15 residues. V lost 8 bases and J lost 4, with 18 bases in between. For this clonotype: Its antigen is unidentified.

Breast cancer patients provided tissue from their axillary draining lymph nodes. Sequencing used axillary lymph node tissue. J is TRBJ2-1 and V is TRBV3-1; TRBD2 might be the D (6 bases). The receptor's source is a female donor with breast cancer. Some clones in this sample may be carry-over from other donors' samples. The CDR3 loop reads CASGLGGAKYNEQFF. CDR3 in DNA: TGTGCCAGCGGTCTGGGGGGAGCAAAGTACAATGAGCAGTTCTTC.